The clone carrying this T cell receptor (beta chain) came up a few times. Looked up from germline, CDR1 is MDHEN and CDR2 is SYDVKM. The V and J ends lost 1 base and 3 bases, in that order; junction bases with no gene match: 18. This CDR3 region has 21 residues. Two negative PCRs, clearance, or symptom resolution had been documented for recovered Cohort 3 donors. TCRdb's table, derived via immunoSEQ multiplex PCR, lists solely in-frame clones and lacks some. The sample consists of 100,000 to 150,000 clones, roughly 90% of them appearing once. The data are from a study of blood T cell repertoires in COVID-19.

The clonotype originates from a woman between 45 and 65 years old who had recovered from COVID-19. Sequenced: PBMCs or T cells enriched from blood (not recorded which). The rearrangement uses TRBV28 and TRBJ1-6, with 7 bases that match TRBD1. CDR3 DNA: TGTGCCAGCAGTTTATCTACTGAACGATCCGGGACAGAAAACTATAATTCACCCCTCCACTTT. Its translation: CASSLSTERSGTENYNSPLHF.